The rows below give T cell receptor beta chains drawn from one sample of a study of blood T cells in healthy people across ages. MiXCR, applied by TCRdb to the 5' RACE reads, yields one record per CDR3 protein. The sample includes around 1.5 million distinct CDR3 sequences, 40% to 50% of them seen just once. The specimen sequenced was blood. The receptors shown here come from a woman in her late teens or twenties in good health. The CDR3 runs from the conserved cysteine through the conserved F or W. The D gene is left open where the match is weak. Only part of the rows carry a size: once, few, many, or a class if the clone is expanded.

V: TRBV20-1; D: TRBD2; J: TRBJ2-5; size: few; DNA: TGCAGTGCTAGGGGGACTAGCGGGGAAGAGACCCAGTACTTC; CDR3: CSARGTSGEETQYF
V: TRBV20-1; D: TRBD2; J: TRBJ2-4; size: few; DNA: TGCAGTGCTCCACTAGCGGGAGGGCCAGGAGCCAAAAACATTCAGTACTTC; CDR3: CSAPLAGGPGAKNIQYF
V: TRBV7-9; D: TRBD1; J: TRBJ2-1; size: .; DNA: TGTGCCAGCAGCTTAGATAGGGACAGGGTATTCAATGAGCAGTTCTTC; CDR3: CASSLDRDRVFNEQFF
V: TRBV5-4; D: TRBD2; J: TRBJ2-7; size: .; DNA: TGTGCCAGCAGTACCCCTAGCGGTACCTCCTACGAGCAGTACTTC; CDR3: CASSTPSGTSYEQYF
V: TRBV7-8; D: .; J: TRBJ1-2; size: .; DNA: TGTGCCAGCAGTCACGAGGCTGGGGCCTATGGCTACACCTTC; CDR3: CASSHEAGAYGYTF
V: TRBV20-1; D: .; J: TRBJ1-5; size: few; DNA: TGCAGTGCCTTAACAGGGTCTAGCAATCAGCCCCAGCATTTT; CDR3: CSALTGSSNQPQHF
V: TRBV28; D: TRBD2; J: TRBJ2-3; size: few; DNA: TGTGCCAGCAGTCCCGGGACTAGCGGGGGAGGCGTCACAGATACGCAGTATTTT; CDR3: CASSPGTSGGGVTDTQYF
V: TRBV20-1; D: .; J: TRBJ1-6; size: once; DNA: TGCAGTGCTGTCCGGGACTATAATTCACCCCTCCACTTT; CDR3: CSAVRDYNSPLHF
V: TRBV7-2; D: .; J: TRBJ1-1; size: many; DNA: TGTGCCAGCAGCTTAGGGGCAGGGAACACTGAAGCTTTCTTT; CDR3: CASSLGAGNTEAFF
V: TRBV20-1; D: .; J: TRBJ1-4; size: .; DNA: TGCAGTGGCCAGAGAGATGCAACTAATGAAAAACTGTTTTTT; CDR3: CSGQRDATNEKLFF
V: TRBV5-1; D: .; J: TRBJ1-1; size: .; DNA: TGCGCCAGTCAGAGAGGGCCTTACACTGAAGCTTTCTTT; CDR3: CASQRGPYTEAFF
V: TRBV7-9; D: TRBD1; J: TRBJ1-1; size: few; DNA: TGTGCCAGCAGCTTAGCGGTTCCTCAGGGGGCGGCTTTCTTT; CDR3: CASSLAVPQGAAFF
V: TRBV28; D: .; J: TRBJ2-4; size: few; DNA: TGTGCCAGCAGTTTAGGGCACACCAAAAACATTCAGTACTTC; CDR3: CASSLGHTKNIQYF
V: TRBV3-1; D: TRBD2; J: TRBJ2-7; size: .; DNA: TGTGCCAGCAGCCTCGGGACTAGCGGGAAAAATGAGCAGTACTTC; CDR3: CASSLGTSGKNEQYF
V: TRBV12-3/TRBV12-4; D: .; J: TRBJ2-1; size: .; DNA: TGCGCCAGCAGTCTACAGGGTCCAAGGTACGAGCAGTTCTTC; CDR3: CASSLQGPRYEQFF
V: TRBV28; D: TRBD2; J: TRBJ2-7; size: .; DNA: TGTGCCAGCAGTCCAACGAGGCGGGGGGTCGTCCGCGAGCAGTACTTC; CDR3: CASSPTRRGVVREQYF
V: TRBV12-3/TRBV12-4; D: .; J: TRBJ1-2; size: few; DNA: TGTGCCAGCAGTTTAGCGGGCTACACCTTC; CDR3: CASSLAGYTF
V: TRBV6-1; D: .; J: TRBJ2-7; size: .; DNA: TGTGCCAGCAGTGAACTGACTAGTGGGTACGAGCAGTACTTC; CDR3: CASSELTSGYEQYF
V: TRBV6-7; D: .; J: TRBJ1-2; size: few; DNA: TGTGCCAGCAGTTACATCGGGACGGAAGGCTACACCTTC; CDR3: CASSYIGTEGYTF
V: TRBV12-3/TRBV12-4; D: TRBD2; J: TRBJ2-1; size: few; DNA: TGTGCCAGCACCCAACTAGCGGGGTACAATGAGCAGTTCTTC; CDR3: CASTQLAGYNEQFF
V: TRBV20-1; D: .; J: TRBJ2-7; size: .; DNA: TGCAGTGCTAGAGTTACGGTCCAGTGGGAGCAGTACTTC; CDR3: CSARVTVQWEQYF
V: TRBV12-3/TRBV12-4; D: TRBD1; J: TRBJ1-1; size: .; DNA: TGTGCCAGCACCGTCGGGACAGCTAGAACTGAAGCTTTCTTT; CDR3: CASTVGTARTEAFF
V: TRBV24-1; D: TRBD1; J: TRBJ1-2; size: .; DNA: TGTGCCACCAGGAACAGGGGGCGCTTGTCTGGCTACACCTTC; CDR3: CATRNRGRLSGYTF
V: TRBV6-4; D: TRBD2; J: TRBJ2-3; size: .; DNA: TGTGCCAGCGCCTCCCTAGCGGGAGCGGTTGATACGCAGTATTTT; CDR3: CASASLAGAVDTQYF
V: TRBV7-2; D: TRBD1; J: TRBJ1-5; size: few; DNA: TGTGCCAGCAGCTGGACCGGGACAGGCAATCAGCCCCAGCATTTT; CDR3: CASSWTGTGNQPQHF
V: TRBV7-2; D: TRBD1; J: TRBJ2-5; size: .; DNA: TGTGCCAGCAGCCAGACAGGGGCCCGATCCACGCAGTACTTC; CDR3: CASSQTGARSTQYF
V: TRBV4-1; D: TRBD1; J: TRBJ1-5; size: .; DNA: TGCGCCAGCAGCTGGACAGGGGATCAGCCCCAGCATTTT; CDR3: CASSWTGDQPQHF
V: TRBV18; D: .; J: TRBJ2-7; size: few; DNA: TGTGCCAGCTCACCACGGGAAGGCGACGAGCAGTACTTC; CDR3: CASSPREGDEQYF
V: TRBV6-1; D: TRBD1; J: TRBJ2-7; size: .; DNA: TGTGCCAGCCCGGGACAGGGATTGTACGAGCAGTACTTC; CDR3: CASPGQGLYEQYF
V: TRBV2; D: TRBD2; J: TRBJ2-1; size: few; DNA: TGTGCCAGCAGTGCAACTAGCGGGGCCTACAATGAGCAGTTCTTC; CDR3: CASSATSGAYNEQFF
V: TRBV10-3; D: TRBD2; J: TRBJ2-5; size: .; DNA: TGTGCCATCAGTGCGGCGGGGGGCCGGGAGACCCAGTACTTC; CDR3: CAISAAGGRETQYF
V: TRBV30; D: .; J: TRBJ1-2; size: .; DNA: TGTGCCAGTCCGATGACCAATCCTAACTATGGCTACACCTTC; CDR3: CASPMTNPNYGYTF
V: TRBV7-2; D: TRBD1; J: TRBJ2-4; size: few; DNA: TGTGCCAGCAGCTTGGGGGACAGGGGTTTGAACATTCAGTACTTC; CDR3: CASSLGDRGLNIQYF
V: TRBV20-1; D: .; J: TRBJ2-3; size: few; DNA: TGCAGTGCTGGGGGTATTAGCACAGATACGCAGTATTTT; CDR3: CSAGGISTDTQYF